Listed below are T cell receptor beta chains from one sample, sequenced in a study of T-cell memory formation after mild COVID-19. Via MiXCR, TCRdb re-called the 5' RACE reads, giving one row per CDR3 protein. The sample holds roughly 300,000 distinct CDR3 sequences, approximately 15% seen once. The sample was PBMCs or a T cell subset sorted from them (not recorded which). These receptors all come from a man between 18 and 35 years old who had mild COVID-19 (a few samples of this study predate the infection). Cell type and time point are not known. The CDR3 runs from the conserved cysteine through the conserved F or W. Fields, in order: D gene, clone size, V gene, J gene, CDR3 protein, CDR3 DNA. The D gene is left open where the match is weak. Clone sizes are given selectively: once, few, many, or a class where the clone is expanded.

>NA|few|TRBV5-1|TRBJ2-3
CASSGDSRRDTQYF
TGCGCCAGCAGTGGAGATTCTCGGAGAGATACGCAGTATTTT
>TRBD2|few|TRBV19|TRBJ2-1
CASSPGVAGGDEQFF
TGTGCCAGTAGTCCTGGAGTAGCGGGGGGTGATGAGCAGTTCTTC
>TRBD1|NA|TRBV7-2|TRBJ2-3
CASSLHRTGGTDTQYF
TGTGCCAGCAGCTTGCACCGGACAGGGGGCACAGATACGCAGTATTTT
>NA|NA|TRBV6-6|TRBJ1-4
CASSYSRVRGQREKLFF
TGTGCCAGCAGTTACTCGAGAGTCCGGGGTCAGCGTGAAAAACTGTTTTTT
>NA|few|TRBV9|TRBJ1-2
CASSSGPPGYTF
TGTGCCAGCAGCTCAGGACCTCCTGGCTACACCTTC
>TRBD1|NA|TRBV12-5|TRBJ2-7
CADPGQNYEQYF
TGTGCGGACCCGGGACAGAACTACGAGCAGTACTTC
>TRBD2|NA|TRBV7-4|TRBJ2-1
CASSLFSGEFYNEQFF
TGTGCCAGCAGCTTATTTAGCGGGGAATTCTACAATGAGCAGTTCTTC
>TRBD1|few|TRBV29-1|TRBJ1-2
CSVEFGGPGQGKGTF
TGCAGCGTTGAATTCGGCGGACCAGGACAGGGTAAAGGCACCTTC
>NA|few|TRBV6-5|TRBJ1-2
CASSYSAGANYGYTF
TGTGCCAGCAGTTACTCGGCCGGCGCTAACTATGGCTACACCTTC
>NA|few|TRBV15|TRBJ2-3
CATSREGGNTDTQYF
TGTGCCACCAGCAGAGAGGGAGGAAACACAGATACGCAGTATTTT
>NA|NA|TRBV29-1|TRBJ1-2
CSVEGSRNYGYTF
TGCAGCGTTGAAGGGTCGAGAAACTATGGCTACACCTTC
>NA|few|TRBV6-6|TRBJ1-4
CASSYPGGSANEKLFF
TGTGCCAGCAGTTACCCGGGGGGTTCCGCTAATGAAAAACTGTTTTTT
>NA|few|TRBV12-3/TRBV12-4|TRBJ1-1
CATQTGDLNTEAFF
TGTGCCACTCAGACAGGAGACTTGAACACTGAAGCTTTCTTT
>TRBD1|NA|TRBV20-1|TRBJ1-5
CSANRDRVGVDQPQHF
TGCAGTGCAAACCGGGACAGGGTAGGAGTAGATCAGCCCCAGCATTTT
>TRBD2|NA|TRBV12-3/TRBV12-4|TRBJ2-7
CASSSLTSVSSYEQYF
TGTGCCAGCAGTTCCCTGACTAGCGTCAGCTCCTACGAGCAGTACTTC
>NA|NA|TRBV13|TRBJ2-1
CASSLDYGEQFF
TGTGCCAGCAGCTTAGACTACGGTGAGCAGTTCTTC
>NA|many|TRBV30|TRBJ2-5
CAWRTAHQETQYF
TGTGCCTGGAGGACAGCCCATCAAGAGACCCAGTACTTC
>NA|few|TRBV6-5|TRBJ1-5
CASGGDRNQPQHF
TGTGCCAGCGGGGGGGATCGCAATCAGCCCCAGCATTTT
>NA|few|TRBV20-1|TRBJ1-5
CSAAGPGQPQHF
TGCAGTGCTGCAGGGCCGGGTCAGCCCCAGCATTTT
>TRBD2|NA|TRBV6-5|TRBJ2-7
CASSPTSGSSYEQYF
TGTGCCAGCAGTCCTACTAGCGGGAGCTCCTACGAGCAGTACTTC
>NA|few|TRBV12-3/TRBV12-4|TRBJ1-5
CASSSAGFGQPQHF
TGTGCCAGCAGCTCGGCGGGGTTCGGTCAGCCCCAGCATTTT
>NA|NA|TRBV7-8|TRBJ1-2
CASSSPGWGANYGYTF
TGTGCCAGCAGCTCCCCAGGGTGGGGGGCTAACTATGGCTACACCTTC
>TRBD1|NA|TRBV19|TRBJ1-2
CASSTRTGSNYGYTF
TGTGCCAGTAGTACCCGGACAGGGTCCAACTATGGCTACACCTTC
>NA|few|TRBV12-3/TRBV12-4|TRBJ2-2
CASSLARGPGELFF
TGTGCCAGCAGTTTAGCGCGGGGGCCCGGGGAGCTGTTTTTT
>TRBD1|few|TRBV28|TRBJ1-2
CASSSGTGVGYGYTF
TGTGCCAGCAGTTCCGGGACAGGGGTCGGATATGGCTACACCTTC
>NA|few|TRBV30|TRBJ2-2
CAWSVSTGELFF
TGTGCCTGGAGTGTTTCCACCGGGGAGCTGTTTTTT
>NA|few|TRBV9|TRBJ2-2
CASSSLGGRSGELFF
TGTGCCAGCAGCTCTCTGGGGGGGCGCAGCGGGGAGCTGTTTTTT
>NA|many|TRBV28|TRBJ1-5
CASSLFGQDLSNQPQHF
TGTGCCAGCAGTTTATTCGGCCAGGACCTTAGCAATCAGCCCCAGCATTTT
>TRBD1|many|TRBV10-2|TRBJ2-1
CASSERTGGYNEQFF
TGCGCCAGCAGTGAGAGGACAGGGGGCTACAATGAGCAGTTCTTC
>NA|many|TRBV20-1|TRBJ2-5
CSVGVVAQYF
TGCAGTGTAGGGGTTGTGGCCCAGTACTTC
>NA|NA|TRBV2|TRBJ1-2
CASSEQGSRYGYTF
TGTGCCAGCAGTGAACAGGGCTCTCGCTATGGCTACACCTTC
>TRBD1|NA|TRBV28|TRBJ1-1
CASRIILAGGLTEAFF
TGTGCCAGCAGAATAATCCTCGCAGGGGGGTTAACTGAAGCTTTCTTT
>NA|few|TRBV10-3|TRBJ1-1
CAISNLADTEAFF
TGTGCCATCAGCAACTTAGCGGACACTGAAGCTTTCTTT
>NA|few|TRBV12-3/TRBV12-4|TRBJ2-3
CASSDLDWNTDTQYF
TGTGCCAGCAGCGACCTCGACTGGAACACAGATACGCAGTATTTT
>NA|few|TRBV18|TRBJ2-7
CASSPRDLSEQYF
TGTGCCAGCTCACCCCGGGACCTTTCCGAGCAGTACTTC
>NA|few|TRBV6-6|TRBJ1-2
CASSAAGGGYTF
TGTGCCAGCAGTGCGGCAGGCGGAGGCTACACCTTC
>NA|few|TRBV5-1|TRBJ2-3
CASSLVQGSADTQYF
TGCGCCAGCAGCTTGGTACAGGGATCGGCAGATACGCAGTATTTT
>NA|NA|TRBV11-3|TRBJ2-1
CASSLGVETSYNEQFF
TGTGCCAGCAGCTTAGGGGTAGAGACCTCCTACAATGAGCAGTTCTTC
>NA|few|TRBV5-6|TRBJ1-2
CASSLVFPGLYGYTF
TGTGCCAGCAGCTTGGTGTTTCCAGGGCTGTATGGCTACACCTTC
>TRBD2|few|TRBV5-4|TRBJ2-3
CASSIGLALDTQYF
TGTGCCAGCAGCATCGGACTAGCTCTAGATACGCAGTATTTT
>NA|few|TRBV5-8|TRBJ1-1
CASSLRGGATEAFF
TGTGCCAGCAGCTTAAGGGGGGGCGCGACTGAAGCTTTCTTT
>NA|NA|TRBV15|TRBJ2-6
CATSTYGSGANVLTF
TGTGCCACCAGTACCTACGGGTCTGGGGCCAACGTCCTGACTTTC
>TRBD1|few|TRBV29-1|TRBJ1-2
CSVPSGTVGGYTF
TGCAGCGTTCCCTCCGGGACAGTCGGTGGCTACACCTTC
>NA|many|TRBV27|TRBJ1-2
CASSLSWGTVGYTF
TGTGCCAGCAGTTTATCCTGGGGGACTGTCGGCTACACCTTC
>NA|few|TRBV24-1|TRBJ2-2
CATSDGGAGTGELFF
TGTGCCACCAGTGATGGGGGCGCCGGGACCGGGGAGCTGTTTTTT
>TRBD1|few|TRBV7-9|TRBJ1-1
CASLPVTGGNTEAFF
TGTGCCAGCCTTCCGGTAACAGGGGGGAACACTGAAGCTTTCTTT
>NA|few|TRBV28|TRBJ1-1
CASRGILAFF
TGTGCCAGCCGGGGGATCCTAGCTTTCTTT
>TRBD1|NA|TRBV3-1|TRBJ2-7
CASSPTGTGSYEQYF
TGTGCCAGCAGCCCAACCGGGACAGGGTCCTACGAGCAGTACTTC
>NA|NA|TRBV6-5|TRBJ2-1
CASSYEGYEQFF
TGTGCCAGCAGTTATGAAGGGTATGAGCAGTTCTTC